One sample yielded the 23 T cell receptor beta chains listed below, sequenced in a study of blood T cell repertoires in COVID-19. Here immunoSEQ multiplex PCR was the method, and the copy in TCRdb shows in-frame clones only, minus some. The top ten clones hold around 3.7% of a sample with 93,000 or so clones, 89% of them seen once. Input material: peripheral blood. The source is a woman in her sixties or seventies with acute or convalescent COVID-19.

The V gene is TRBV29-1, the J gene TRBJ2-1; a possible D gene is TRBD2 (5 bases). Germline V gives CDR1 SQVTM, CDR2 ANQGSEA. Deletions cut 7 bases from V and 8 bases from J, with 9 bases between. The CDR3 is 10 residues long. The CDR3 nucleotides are TGCAGCGGAACCGGGGATGAGCAGTTCTTC. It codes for CSGTGDEQFF.

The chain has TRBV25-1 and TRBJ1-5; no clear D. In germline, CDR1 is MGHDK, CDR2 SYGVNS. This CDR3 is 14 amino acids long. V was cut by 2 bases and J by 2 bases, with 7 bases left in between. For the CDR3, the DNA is TGTGCCAGCAGTGAACGGGGTGGCAATCAGCCCCAGCATTTT. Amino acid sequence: CASSERGGNQPQHF.

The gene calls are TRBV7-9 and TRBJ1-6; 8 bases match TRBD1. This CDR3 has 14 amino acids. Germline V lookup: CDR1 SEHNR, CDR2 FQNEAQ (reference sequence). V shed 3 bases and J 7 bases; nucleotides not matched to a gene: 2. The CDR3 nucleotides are TGTGCCAGCAGCTTTGGACAGGGAAATTCACCCCTCCACTTT. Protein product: CASSFGQGNSPLHF.

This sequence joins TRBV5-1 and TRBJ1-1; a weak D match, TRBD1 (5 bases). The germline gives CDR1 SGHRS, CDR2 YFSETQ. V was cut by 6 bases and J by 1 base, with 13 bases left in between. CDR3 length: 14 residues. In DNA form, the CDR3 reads TGCGCCAGCAAAAGGGGATTCGAGAACACTGAAGCTTTCTTT. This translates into CASKRGFENTEAFF.

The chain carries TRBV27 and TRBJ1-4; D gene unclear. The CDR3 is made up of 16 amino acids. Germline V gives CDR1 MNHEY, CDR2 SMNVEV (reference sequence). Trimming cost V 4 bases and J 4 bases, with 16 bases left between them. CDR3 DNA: TGTGCCAGCAGTTCGCGACGGGTCGGGGTTAATGAAAAACTGTTTTTT. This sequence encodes CASSSRRVGVNEKLFF.

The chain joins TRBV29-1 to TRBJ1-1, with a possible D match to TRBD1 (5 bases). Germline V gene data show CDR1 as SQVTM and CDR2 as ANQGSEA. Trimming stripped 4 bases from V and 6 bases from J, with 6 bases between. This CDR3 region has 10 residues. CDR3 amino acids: CSVGGPEAFF. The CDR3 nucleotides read TGCAGCGTTGGGGGCCCTGAAGCTTTCTTT.

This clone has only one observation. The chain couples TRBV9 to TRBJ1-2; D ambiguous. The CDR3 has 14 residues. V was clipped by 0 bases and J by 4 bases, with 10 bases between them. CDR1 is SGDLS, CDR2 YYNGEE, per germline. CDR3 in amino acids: CASSVGGIGYGYTF. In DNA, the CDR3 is TGTGCCAGCAGCGTAGGAGGGATCGGCTATGGCTACACCTTC.

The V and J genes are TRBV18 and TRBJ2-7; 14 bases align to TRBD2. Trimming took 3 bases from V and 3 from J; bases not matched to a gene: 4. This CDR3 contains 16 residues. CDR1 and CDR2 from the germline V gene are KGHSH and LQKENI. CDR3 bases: TGTGCCAGCTCACCCGGGACTAGCGGGAGTGTCTACGAGCAGTACTTC. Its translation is CASSPGTSGSVYEQYF. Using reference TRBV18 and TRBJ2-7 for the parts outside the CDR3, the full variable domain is NAGVMQNPRHLVRRRGQEARLRCSPMKGHSHVYWYRQLPEEGLKFMVYLQKENIIDESGMPKERFSAEFPKEGPSILRIQQVVRGDSAAYFCASSPGTSGSVYEQYFGPGTRLTVT.

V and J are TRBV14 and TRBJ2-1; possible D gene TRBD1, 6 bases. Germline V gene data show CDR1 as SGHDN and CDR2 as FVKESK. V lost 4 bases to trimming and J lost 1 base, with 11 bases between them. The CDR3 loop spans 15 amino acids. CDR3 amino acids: CASSPQQGSYNEQFF. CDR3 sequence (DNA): TGTGCCAGCAGCCCCCAGCAGGGGTCCTACAATGAGCAGTTCTTC.

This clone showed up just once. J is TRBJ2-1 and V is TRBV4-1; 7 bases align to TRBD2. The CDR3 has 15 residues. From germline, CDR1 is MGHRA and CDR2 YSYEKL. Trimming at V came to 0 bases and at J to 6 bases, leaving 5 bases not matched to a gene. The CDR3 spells CASSQERTSSNEQFF. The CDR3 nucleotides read TGCGCCAGCAGCCAAGAAAGGACTAGTAGCAATGAGCAGTTCTTC.

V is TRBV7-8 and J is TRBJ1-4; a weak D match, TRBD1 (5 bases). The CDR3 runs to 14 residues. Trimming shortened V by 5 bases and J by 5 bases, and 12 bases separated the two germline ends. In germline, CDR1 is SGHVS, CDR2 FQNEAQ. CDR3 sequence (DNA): TGTGCCAGCAGCCAACAGGTCATAAATGAAAAACTGTTTTTT. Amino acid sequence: CASSQQVINEKLFF.

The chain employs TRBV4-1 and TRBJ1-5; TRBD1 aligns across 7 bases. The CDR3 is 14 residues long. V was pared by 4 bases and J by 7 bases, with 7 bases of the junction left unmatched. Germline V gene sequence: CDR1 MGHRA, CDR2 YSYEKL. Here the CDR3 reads CASSLRQGGQPQHF. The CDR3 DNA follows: TGCGCCAGCAGCCTCCGACAGGGAGGACAGCCCCAGCATTTT.

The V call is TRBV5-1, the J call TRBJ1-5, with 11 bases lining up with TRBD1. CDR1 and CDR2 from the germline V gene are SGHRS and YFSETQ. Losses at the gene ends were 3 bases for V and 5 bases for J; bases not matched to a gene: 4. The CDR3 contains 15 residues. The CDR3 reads CASSYGTGGDQPQHF. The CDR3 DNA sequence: TGCGCCAGCAGCTACGGGACAGGGGGAGATCAGCCCCAGCATTTT.

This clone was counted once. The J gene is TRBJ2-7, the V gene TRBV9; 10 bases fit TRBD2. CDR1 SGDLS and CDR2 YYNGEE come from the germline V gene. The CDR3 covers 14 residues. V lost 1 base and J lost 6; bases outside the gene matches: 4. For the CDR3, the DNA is TGTGCCAGCAGCGTAAGAGCGGGAGGGTCCGAGCAGTACTTC. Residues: CASSVRAGGSEQYF.

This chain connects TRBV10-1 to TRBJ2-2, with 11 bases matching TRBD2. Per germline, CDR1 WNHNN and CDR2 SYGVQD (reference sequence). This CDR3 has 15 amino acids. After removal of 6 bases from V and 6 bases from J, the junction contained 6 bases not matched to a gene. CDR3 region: CASSELAGDAGELFF. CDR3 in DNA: TGCGCCAGCAGCGAACTAGCGGGAGACGCCGGGGAGCTGTTTTTT.

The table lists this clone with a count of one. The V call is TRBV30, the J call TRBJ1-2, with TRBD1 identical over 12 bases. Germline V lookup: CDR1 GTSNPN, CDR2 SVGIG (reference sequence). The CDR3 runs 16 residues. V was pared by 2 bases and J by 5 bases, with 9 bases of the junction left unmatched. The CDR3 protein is CAWSTGTGGGLYGYTF. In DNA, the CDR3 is TGTGCCTGGAGTACCGGGACAGGGGGCGGGCTTTATGGCTACACCTTC.

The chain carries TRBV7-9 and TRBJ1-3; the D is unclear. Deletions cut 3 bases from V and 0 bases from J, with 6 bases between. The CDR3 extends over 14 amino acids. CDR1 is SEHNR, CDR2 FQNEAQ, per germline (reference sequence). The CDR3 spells CASSFGVSGNTIYF. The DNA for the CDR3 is TGTGCCAGCAGCTTTGGAGTCTCTGGAAACACCATATATTTT.

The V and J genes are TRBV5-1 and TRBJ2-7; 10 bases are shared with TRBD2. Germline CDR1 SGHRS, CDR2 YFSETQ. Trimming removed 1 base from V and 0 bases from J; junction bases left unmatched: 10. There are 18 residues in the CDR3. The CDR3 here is CASSLLPGLASSSYEQYF. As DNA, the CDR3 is TGCGCCAGCAGCTTGCTACCGGGACTAGCGAGCAGCTCCTACGAGCAGTACTTC.

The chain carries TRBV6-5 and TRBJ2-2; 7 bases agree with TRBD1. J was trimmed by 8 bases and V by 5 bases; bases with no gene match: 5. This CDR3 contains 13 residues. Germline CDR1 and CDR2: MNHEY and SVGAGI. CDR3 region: CASSPNRGGELFF. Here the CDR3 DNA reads TGTGCCAGCAGTCCGAACAGGGGAGGGGAGCTGTTTTTT.

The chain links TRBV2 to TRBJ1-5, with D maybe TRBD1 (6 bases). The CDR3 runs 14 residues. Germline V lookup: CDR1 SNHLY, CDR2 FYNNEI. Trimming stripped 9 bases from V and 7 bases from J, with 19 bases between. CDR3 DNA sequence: TGTGCCAGTTCTCGCGGGGGCGGGGGACAGCCCCAGCATTTT. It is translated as CASSRGGGGQPQHF.

The CDR3 nucleotides read TGTGCCAGCAGCTTGACCGGGAATAATGAAAAACTGTTTTTT. Translating it yields CASSLTGNNEKLFF. This chain uses TRBV5-6 with TRBJ1-4; D is ambiguous. Trimming shortened V by 1 base and J by 4 bases, and 8 bases separated the two germline ends. The CDR3 covers 14 residues. Germline V CDR1 and CDR2: SGHDT, YYEEEE. Using reference TRBV5-6 and TRBJ1-4 for the parts outside the CDR3, the full variable domain is DAGVTQSPTHLIKTRGQQVTLRCSPKSGHDTVSWYQQALGQGPQFIFQYYEEEERQRGNFPDRFSGHQFPNYSSELNVNALLLGDSALYLCASSLTGNNEKLFFGSGTQLSVL.

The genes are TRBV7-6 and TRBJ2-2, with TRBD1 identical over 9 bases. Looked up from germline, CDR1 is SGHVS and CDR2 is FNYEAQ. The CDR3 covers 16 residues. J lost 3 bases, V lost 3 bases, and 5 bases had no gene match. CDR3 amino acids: CASSFKRQGDTGELFF. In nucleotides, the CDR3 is TGTGCCAGCAGCTTTAAGAGACAGGGGGACACCGGGGAGCTGTTTTTT.

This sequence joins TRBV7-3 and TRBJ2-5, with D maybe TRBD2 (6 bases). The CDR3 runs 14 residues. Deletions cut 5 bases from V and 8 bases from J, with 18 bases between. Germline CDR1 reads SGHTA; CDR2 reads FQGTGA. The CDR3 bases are TGTGCCAGCAGCCCCCCGGGACTGAAACAAACCCAGTACTTC. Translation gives CASSPPGLKQTQYF.